This T cell receptor beta chain derives from a study of breast tumors, draining lymph nodes, adjacent tissues. This clonotype occurred many times. Its antigen is unidentified. MiXCR, run by TCRdb on the multiplex PCR reads, gives a single entry per CDR3 protein. This table has roughly 110,000 distinct CDR3 sequences, less than 40% appearing once. The lymph nodes were axillary draining lymph nodes from breast cancer patients. The CDR3 has 14 residues. V was pared by 2 bases and J by 5 bases, with 10 bases between. Points from the study as a whole: Tumors had less TCR diversity than lymph nodes, more than nontumor tissue. The lymph node origin of tumor T cells was framed as consistent with a hypothesis, not demonstrated.

The sequenced material came from axillary lymph node tissue. The genes are TRBV12-3 or TRBV12-4 and TRBJ1-5; D is unclear. The sequence came from a female donor with breast cancer. Some clones in this sample may be carry-over from other donors' samples. CDR3 protein: CASSLLPGYQPQHF. CDR3 coding DNA: TGTGCCAGCAGTTTACTTCCGGGATATCAGCCCCAGCATTTT.